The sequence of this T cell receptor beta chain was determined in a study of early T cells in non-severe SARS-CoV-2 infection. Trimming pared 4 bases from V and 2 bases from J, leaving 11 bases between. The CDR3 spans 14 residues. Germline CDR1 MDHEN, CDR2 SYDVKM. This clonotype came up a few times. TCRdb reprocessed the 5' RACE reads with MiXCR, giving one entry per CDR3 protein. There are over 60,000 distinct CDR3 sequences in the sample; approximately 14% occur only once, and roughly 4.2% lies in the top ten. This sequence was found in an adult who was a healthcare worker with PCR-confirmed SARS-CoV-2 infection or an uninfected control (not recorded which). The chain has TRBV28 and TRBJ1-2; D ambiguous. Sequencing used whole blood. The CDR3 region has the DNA TGTGCCAGCAGTTCCTCTTCGACAAACTATGGCTACACCTTC. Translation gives CASSSSSTNYGYTF.